This paragraph reports one T cell receptor beta chain. What it recognizes is unknown. This sample is drawn from a study of T cell responses to AZD1222 COVID-19 vaccine. Findings of the study overall: An increase in Spike-specific TCR breadth and depth was observed after two AZD1222 doses.

Clones were read by immunoSEQ multiplex PCR, and TCRdb kept only the in-frame ones, dropping some. The data hold 130,000 or so clones, with approximately 85% observed a single time. Trimming shortened V by 4 bases and J by 2 bases, and 16 bases separated the two germline ends. Germline V gene lookup returns CDR1 SGHDT and CDR2 YYEEEE. This CDR3 spans 16 amino acids. The sequences come from peripheral blood, collected 28 days after the second dose of the MenACWY control vaccine. The sequence was obtained from an adult who received the MenACWY meningococcal vaccine as a control. V is TRBV5-6 and J is TRBJ1-3, with unresolved D. The CDR3 protein is CASSPPGLYTGNTIYF. As DNA, the CDR3 is TGTGCCAGCAGCCCCCCGGGCCTTTACACTGGAAACACCATATATTTT. Full variable domain (rest looked up from reference TRBV5-6 and TRBJ1-3): DAGVTQSPTHLIKTRGQQVTLRCSPKSGHDTVSWYQQALGQGPQFIFQYYEEEERQRGNFPDRFSGHQFPNYSSELNVNALLLGDSALYLCASSPPGLYTGNTIYFGEGSWLTVV.